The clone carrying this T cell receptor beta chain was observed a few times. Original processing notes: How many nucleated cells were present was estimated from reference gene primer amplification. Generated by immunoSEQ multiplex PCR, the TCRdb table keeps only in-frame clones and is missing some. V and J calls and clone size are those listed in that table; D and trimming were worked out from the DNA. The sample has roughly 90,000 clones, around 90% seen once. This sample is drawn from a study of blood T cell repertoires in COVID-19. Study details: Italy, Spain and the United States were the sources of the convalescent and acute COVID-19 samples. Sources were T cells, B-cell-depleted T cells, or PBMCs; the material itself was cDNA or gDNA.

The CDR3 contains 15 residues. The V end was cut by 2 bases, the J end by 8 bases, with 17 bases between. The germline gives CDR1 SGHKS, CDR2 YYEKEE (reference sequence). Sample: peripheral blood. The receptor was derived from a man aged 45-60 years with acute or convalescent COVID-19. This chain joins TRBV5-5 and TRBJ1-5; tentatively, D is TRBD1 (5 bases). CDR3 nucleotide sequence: TGTGCCAGCAGCTTACTGGGGAACGGCAGGGAGCCCCAGCATTTT. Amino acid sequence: CASSLLGNGREPQHF.